Listed here is a single T cell receptor beta chain. Antigen specificity is unknown. This entry comes from a study of shared clonotypes between healthy human individuals. Findings and caveats of the study: Depth of sequencing was expected to influence donor clonotype sharing.

CDR3 length: 15 residues. CDR1 and CDR2 from the germline V gene are SGHRS and YFSETQ. V was shortened by 0 bases and J by 0 bases, with 10 bases between the two germline ends. Each subset's genomic DNA was shared equally among a number of immunoSEQ plates. Original handling: Junction-only sequences without quality scores came from ImmunoSEQ, so filtering differed. Assay: immunoSEQ multiplex PCR; the TCRdb copy retains only in-frame clones and omits some. D and trimming were read from the DNA, whereas the V and J calls and clone size are those reported in that table. The sample lists about 490,000 clones, 75% to 85% occurring once.

The TCR originated in a woman in her thirties or forties in good health. Some clones in this sample may be carry-over from other donors' samples. Sequenced: PBMCs. The J gene is TRBJ2-7, the V gene TRBV5-1; D unresolved. The CDR3 DNA reads TGCGCCAGCAGCTTGGAGGCAGTGAACTCCTACGAGCAGTACTTC. Translating it yields CASSLEAVNSYEQYF.